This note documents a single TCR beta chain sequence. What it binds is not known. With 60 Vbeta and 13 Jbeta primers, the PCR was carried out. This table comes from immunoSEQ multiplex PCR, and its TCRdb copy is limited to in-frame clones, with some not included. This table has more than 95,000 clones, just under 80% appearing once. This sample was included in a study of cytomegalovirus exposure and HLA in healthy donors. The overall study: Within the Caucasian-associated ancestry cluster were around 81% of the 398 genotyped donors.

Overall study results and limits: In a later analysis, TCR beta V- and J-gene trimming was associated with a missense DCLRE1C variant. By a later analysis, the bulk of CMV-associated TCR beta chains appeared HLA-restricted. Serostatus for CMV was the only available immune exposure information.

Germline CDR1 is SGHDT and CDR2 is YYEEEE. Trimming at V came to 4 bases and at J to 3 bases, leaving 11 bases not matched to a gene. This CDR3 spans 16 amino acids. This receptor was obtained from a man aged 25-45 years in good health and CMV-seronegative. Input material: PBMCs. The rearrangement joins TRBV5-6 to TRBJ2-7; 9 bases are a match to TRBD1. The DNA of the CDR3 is TGTGCCAGCAGCCTGGGTCTAGGACAGGGGAACTACGAGCAGTACTTC. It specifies CASSLGLGQGNYEQYF.